This TCR beta chain was documented in a study of blood T cell repertoires in COVID-19. Study-level background: The United States, Italy and Spain provided the acute and convalescent COVID-19 samples. T cells, B-cell-depleted T cells, or PBMCs supplied cDNA or gDNA.

Patients of the Seattle cohort, enrolled during active infection, were followed longitudinally. Original analysis: Amplification with reference gene primers provided the estimates of nucleated cell counts. The assay was immunoSEQ multiplex PCR, and TCRdb's table has in-frame clones only and misses some. V, J and clone size reflect that table, while D and trimming were determined from the DNA. Of about 370,000 clones in the sample, around 87% were seen once. The CDR3 runs 15 residues. Germline V gene sequence: CDR1 SGHRS, CDR2 YFSETQ. Trimming left V 5 bases short and J 4 bases short, with 18 bases between.

The sample consisted of peripheral blood. The chain is built from TRBV5-1 and TRBJ2-5; D might be TRBD2 (6 bases). The sequence was collected from a woman younger than 45 with COVID-19, enrolled during active disease. The CDR3 spells CASSFGGGVGETQYF. The CDR3 region has the DNA TGCGCCAGCAGTTTTGGAGGAGGGGTGGGAGAGACCCAGTACTTC.